The following is a T cell receptor beta chain sequence with its context. Antigen unknown. Specified treatment: oral pan-JAK inhibitor, 5-10 mg twice daily. The data were obtained in a study of CD8+ T cells in alopecia areata. Across the study: Patients in the treated group were given tofacitinib by mouth, 5 to 10 mg twice a day.

The ends were cut back, 6 bases at V and 0 bases at J, with 11 bases in the middle. The CDR3 is made up of 14 amino acids. Germline lookup yields CDR1 LGHNA and CDR2 YNFKEQ. RNA, once extracted, was reverse transcribed into cDNA for use as the sequencing template. Assay: immunoSEQ multiplex PCR; the TCRdb copy retains only in-frame clones and omits some. This sample has about 180,000 clones, with roughly 50% found just once. Study-wide points: In blood and scalp, many expanded lesional clones persisted during tofacitinib. Tofacitinib yielded significantly lower scalp clonality and fewer expanded CD8+ clones among the top 100.

The material sequenced was CD8+ T cells sorted from blood, taken at week 24, from a patient treated with tofacitinib. This clonotype was sampled from a human donor with alopecia areata. V gene TRBV4-2 combines with J gene TRBJ1-1; D unclear. The CDR3 sequence is CASSREPVNTEAFF. The CDR3 DNA reads TGTGCCAGCAGTAGGGAACCAGTGAACACTGAAGCTTTCTTT.